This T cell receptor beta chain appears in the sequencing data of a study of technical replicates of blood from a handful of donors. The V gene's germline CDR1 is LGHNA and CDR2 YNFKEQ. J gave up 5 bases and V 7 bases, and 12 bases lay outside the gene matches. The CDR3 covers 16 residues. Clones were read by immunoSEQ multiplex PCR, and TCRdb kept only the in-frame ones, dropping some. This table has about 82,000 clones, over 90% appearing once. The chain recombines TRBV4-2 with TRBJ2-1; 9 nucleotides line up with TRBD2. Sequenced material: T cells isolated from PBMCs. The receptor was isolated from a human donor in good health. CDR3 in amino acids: CASNLGKREVDNEQFF. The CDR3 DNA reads TGTGCCAGCAACCTGGGGAAGCGGGAGGTGGACAATGAGCAGTTCTTC.